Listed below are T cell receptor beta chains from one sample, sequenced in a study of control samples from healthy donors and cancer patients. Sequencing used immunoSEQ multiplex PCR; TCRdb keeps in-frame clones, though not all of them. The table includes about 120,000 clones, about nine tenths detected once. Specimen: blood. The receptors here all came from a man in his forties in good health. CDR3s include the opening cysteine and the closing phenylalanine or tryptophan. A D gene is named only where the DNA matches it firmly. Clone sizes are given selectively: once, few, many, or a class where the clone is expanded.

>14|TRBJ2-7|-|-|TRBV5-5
TGTGCCAGCAGGTTTGGAGTAGGAACCTACGAGCAGTACTTC
CASRFGVGTYEQYF
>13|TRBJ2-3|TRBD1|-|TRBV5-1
TGCGCCAGCAGCTCCAGGGGGCCAGATACGCAGTATTTT
CASSSRGPDTQYF
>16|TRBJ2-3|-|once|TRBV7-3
TGTGCCAGCAGCATAACGGGCCCCCCGGGTCCAGATACGCAGTATTTT
CASSITGPPGPDTQYF
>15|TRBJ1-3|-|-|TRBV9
TGTGCCAGCAGCGTTGGCGGACAATCTGGAAACACCATATATTTT
CASSVGGQSGNTIYF
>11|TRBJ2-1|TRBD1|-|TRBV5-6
TGTGCCAGCAGGGGACAGGGTGAGCAGTTCTTC
CASRGQGEQFF
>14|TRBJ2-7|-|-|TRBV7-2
TGTGCCAGCAGCTTAGGAGGCGTTTCCTACGAGCAGTACTTC
CASSLGGVSYEQYF
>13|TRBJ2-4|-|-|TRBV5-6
TGTGCCAGCAGCCGAGGGGGACTTCAACTTCAGTACTTC
CASSRGGLQLQYF
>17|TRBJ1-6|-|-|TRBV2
TGTGCCAGCAGTCTCCAGGGCGGCAACTCCTATAATTCACCCCTCCACTTT
CASSLQGGNSYNSPLHF
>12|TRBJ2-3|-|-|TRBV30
TGTGCCTGGGGGGCCGACACAGATACGCAGTATTTT
CAWGADTDTQYF
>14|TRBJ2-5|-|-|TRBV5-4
TGTGCCAGCAGCTTGGTCGGGAGTGAAGAGACCCAGTACTTC
CASSLVGSEETQYF
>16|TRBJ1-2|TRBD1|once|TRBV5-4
TGTGCCAGCAGCCATGAGGGGGACAGGGTATCGGGCGGCTACACCTTC
CASSHEGDRVSGGYTF
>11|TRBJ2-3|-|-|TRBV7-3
TGTGCCAGCAGCAACGCAGATACGCAGTATTTT
CASSNADTQYF
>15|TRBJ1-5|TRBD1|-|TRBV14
TGTGCCAGCAGTCAGACAGGGGGGGGCAATCAGCCCCAGCATTTT
CASSQTGGGNQPQHF
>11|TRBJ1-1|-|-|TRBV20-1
TGCAGTGCTGCAAGGACGGGACCAGCTTTCTTT
CSAARTGPAFF
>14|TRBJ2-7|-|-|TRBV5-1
TGCGCCAGCAGCTTTGACGGGAGCTCCTACGAGCAGTACTTC
CASSFDGSSYEQYF
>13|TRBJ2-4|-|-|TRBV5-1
TGCGCCAGCAGTACGGTCCCGGGGAACATTCAGTACTTC
CASSTVPGNIQYF
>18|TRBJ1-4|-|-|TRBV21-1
TGTGCCAGCAGCACCGGGACACCTACATGTGCAACTAATGAAAAACTGTTTTTT
CASSTGTPTCATNEKLFF
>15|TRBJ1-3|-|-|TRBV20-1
TGCAGTGCTAGTTACGACTCTCGCGCGGGGAACACCATATATTTT
CSASYDSRAGNTIYF
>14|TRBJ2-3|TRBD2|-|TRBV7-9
TGTGCCAGCAGTCTAGCGGGGAGCACAGATACGCAGTATTTT
CASSLAGSTDTQYF
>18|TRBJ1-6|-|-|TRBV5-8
TGTGCCAGCAGCCCGGGGAGGCCGCCTCGAGGATATAATTCACCCCTCCACTTT
CASSPGRPPRGYNSPLHF
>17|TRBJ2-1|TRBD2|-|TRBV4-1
TGCGCCAGCAGCCCAAAGGACGGGGGGGCTTCCTACAATGAGCAGTTCTTC
CASSPKDGGASYNEQFF
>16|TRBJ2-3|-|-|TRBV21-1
TGTGCCAGCAGCAGCGGTGGGGGGGGTAGCGCGGATACGCAGTATTTT
CASSSGGGGSADTQYF
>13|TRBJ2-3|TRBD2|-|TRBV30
TGTGCCTGGAGTGTAGCGGGGGGAAATACGCAGTATTTT
CAWSVAGGNTQYF
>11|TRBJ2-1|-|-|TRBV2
TGTGCCAGCAGACAGTACAATGAGCAGTTCTTC
CASRQYNEQFF
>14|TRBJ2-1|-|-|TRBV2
TGTGCCAGCAGTGCACAGGGAAGTTTCAATGAGCAGTTCTTC
CASSAQGSFNEQFF
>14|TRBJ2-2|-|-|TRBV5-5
TGTGCCAGCAGCCTCCCAGGGACTCGCGGGGAGCTGTTTTTT
CASSLPGTRGELFF
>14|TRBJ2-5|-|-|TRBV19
TGTGCCAGTAACCTGGGACACCTCCAAGAGACCCAGTACTTC
CASNLGHLQETQYF
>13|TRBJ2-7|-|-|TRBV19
TGTGCCAGTAGTATAGGTGAACCCTACGAGCAGTACTTC
CASSIGEPYEQYF
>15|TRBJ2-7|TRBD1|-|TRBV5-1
TGCGCCAGCAGTCCGATACAGGGGGCGCGGGACGAGCAGTACTTC
CASSPIQGARDEQYF